These 30 T cell receptor beta chains came from one sample sequenced in a study of blood T cell repertoires in COVID-19. Sequencing was performed with immunoSEQ multiplex PCR; in TCRdb, only in-frame clones are kept and a portion is missing. The sample lists around 380,000 clones, roughly 86% occurring once. The specimen was PBMCs or T cells enriched from blood (not recorded which). The receptors derive from a man aged 30 to 39 who had recovered from COVID-19.

This sequence joins TRBV7-9 and TRBJ1-2, with TRBD1 matching 10 bases. In germline, CDR1 is SEHNR, CDR2 FQNEAQ (reference sequence). The V gene end was trimmed by 5 bases and the J gene end by 8 bases; junction bases not matched to a gene: 11. CDR3 length equals 15 residues. The CDR3 protein is CASSMNDRGLRGYTF. The CDR3, as DNA: TGTGCCAGCAGCATGAACGACAGGGGGCTAAGGGGCTACACCTTC.

The rearrangement joins TRBV5-6 to TRBJ1-6; D perhaps matches TRBD1 (6 bases). The length of the CDR3 is 15 residues. V was shortened by 4 bases and J by 3 bases, with 11 bases between the two germline ends. Per the germline V gene, CDR1 is SGHDT and CDR2 is YYEEEE. The CDR3 nucleotides read TGTGCCAGCAGCCGACGACAGGACTATAATTCACCCCTCCACTTT. This encodes CASSRRQDYNSPLHF.

This clone was recorded once. The chain is built from TRBV11-2 and TRBJ2-5; TRBD2 matches at 12 bases. This CDR3 region has 19 residues. Germline V CDR1 and CDR2: SGHAT, FQNNGV. J gave up 3 bases and V 4 bases, and 15 bases lay outside the gene matches. The CDR3, as DNA: TGTGCCAGCAGCTCTCAACTAATAGGACTAGCGGGGACTGAAGAGACCCAGTACTTC. This encodes CASSSQLIGLAGTEETQYF.

This chain joins TRBV9 and TRBJ1-2; weak D call: TRBD1 (5 bases). V was shortened by 4 bases and J by 0 bases, with 13 bases between the two germline ends. The CDR3 runs to 15 residues. The germline V gene has CDR1 SGDLS and CDR2 YYNGEE. CDR3 sequence reads: CASSPGTGSNYGYTF. CDR3 bases: TGTGCCAGCAGCCCCGGAACAGGCTCTAACTATGGCTACACCTTC.

The rearrangement joins TRBV5-1 to TRBJ2-1; the D gene is possibly TRBD2 (5 bases). The V and J ends lost 3 bases and 8 bases respectively, with 15 bases between them. The CDR3 spans 14 residues. Germline CDR1 is SGHRS and CDR2 is YFSETQ. CDR3 sequence: CASSSDSVVDEQFF. DNA of the CDR3: TGCGCCAGCAGCTCGGACTCCGTGGTAGATGAGCAGTTCTTC.

The V and J genes are TRBV30 and TRBJ2-2, with 9 bases matching TRBD2. The CDR3 runs to 17 residues. V gave up 2 bases and J gave up 7 bases; unmatched junction bases: 14. Germline CDR1 is GTSNPN and CDR2 is SVGIG (reference sequence). CDR3 sequence reads: CAWSLPRLAGSHGELFF. In nucleotides, the CDR3 is TGTGCCTGGAGTCTCCCCCGGCTAGCGGGGTCTCACGGGGAGCTGTTTTTT.

This rearrangement joins TRBV4-2 to TRBJ2-1, with 10 bases lining up with TRBD2. V gave up 6 bases and J gave up 4 bases; unmatched junction bases: 6. Per the germline V gene, CDR1 is LGHNA and CDR2 is YNFKEQ. The CDR3 length is 15 residues. The CDR3 protein is CASSRTSGEYNEQFF. CDR3 coding DNA: TGTGCCAGCAGTCGTACTAGCGGGGAATACAATGAGCAGTTCTTC.

The V and J genes are TRBV30 and TRBJ1-3; the D is unclear. The germline gives CDR1 GTSNPN, CDR2 SVGIG (reference sequence). CDR3 length equals 13 residues. The V gene lost 1 base and the J gene lost 4 bases, with 8 bases spanning the gap. The CDR3, as DNA: TGTGCCTGGAGTGGGCTAGGCGGAAACACCATATATTTT. This encodes CAWSGLGGNTIYF.

This clone showed up just a few times. V usage is TRBV5-8 and J usage is TRBJ1-5; tentative D call: TRBD1 (5 bases). Trimming removed 4 bases at V and 1 base at J, with 15 bases between. Per germline, CDR1 SGHTS and CDR2 YDEGEE. The CDR3 spans 16 residues. In DNA, the CDR3 is TGTGCCAGCAGCGCGGGGGAGGGCTTAAGCAATCAGCCCCAGCATTTT. This encodes CASSAGEGLSNQPQHF. Combining the CDR3 with reference TRBV5-8 and TRBJ1-5 gives the whole variable domain EAGVTQSPTHLIKTRGQQATLRCSPISGHTSVYWYQQALGLGLQFLLWYDEGEERNRGNFPPRFSGRQFPNYSSELNVNALELEDSALYLCASSAGEGLSNQPQHFGDGTRLSIL.

The J gene is TRBJ1-1, the V gene TRBV11-2, with a tentative D call TRBD1 (5 bases). The CDR3 consists of 15 residues. V was clipped by 2 bases and J by 5 bases, with 15 bases between them. Germline-derived CDR1 and CDR2 are SGHAT and FQNNGV. The CDR3 sequence: CASSLFARDMTEAFF. The CDR3, as DNA: TGTGCCAGCAGCTTATTTGCCAGGGATATGACTGAAGCTTTCTTT. Complete variable domain (other parts from reference TRBV11-2 and TRBJ1-1): EAGVAQSPRYKIIEKRQSVAFWCNPISGHATLYWYQQILGQGPKLLIQFQNNGVVDDSQLPKDRFSAERLKGVDSTLKIQPAKLEDSAVYLCASSLFARDMTEAFFGQGTRLTVV.

The chain employs TRBV6-2 or TRBV6-3 and TRBJ1-2; D may be TRBD1 (5 bases). V was trimmed by 7 bases and J by 2 bases, leaving 14 bases between them. CDR1 MNHEY and CDR2 SVGEGT come from the germline V gene. The CDR3 contains 14 residues. The CDR3 coding sequence is TGTGCCAGCAACCCAAAACAGGTAAACTATGGCTACACCTTC. Protein sequence: CASNPKQVNYGYTF.

This chain connects TRBV11-2 to TRBJ2-1; possibly TRBD1 for D (6 bases). Germline CDR1 is SGHAT and CDR2 is FQNNGV. CDR3 length: 16 amino acids. Trimming pared 5 bases from V and 2 bases from J, leaving 16 bases between. In nucleotides, the CDR3 is TGTGCCAGCAGCAGGCCCAGGGGTCCCACCTACAATGAGCAGTTCTTC. This codes for CASSRPRGPTYNEQFF.

About this clone: Distinct nucleotide sequences in the sample also encode this CDR3. The genes are TRBV14 and TRBJ1-2; weak D call: TRBD1 (6 bases). V was pared by 0 bases and J by 5 bases, with 10 bases between. Germline V gene data show CDR1 as SGHDN and CDR2 as FVKESK. This CDR3 has 14 residues. The CDR3: CASSQDRGEYGYTF. CDR3 bases: TGTGCCAGCAGCCAAGACAGGGGCGAATATGGCTACACCTTC.

V usage is TRBV18 and J usage is TRBJ1-2, with a tentative D call TRBD1 (6 bases). The ends were cut back, 6 bases at V and 4 bases at J, with 12 bases in the middle. The CDR3 contains 13 residues. Germline V gene sequence: CDR1 KGHSH, CDR2 LQKENI. The CDR3 spells CASSPDRSYGYTF. In DNA form, the CDR3 reads TGTGCCAGCTCGCCAGACAGGTCCTATGGCTACACCTTC.

This chain uses TRBV6-2 or TRBV6-3 with TRBJ2-7, with D possibly matching TRBD2 (5 bases). The V gene's germline CDR1 is MNHEY and CDR2 SVGEGT. This CDR3 region has 15 residues. The V and J ends lost 2 bases and 1 base respectively, with 12 bases between them. The CDR3 DNA is TGTGCCAGCAGTTACCCGGGATTCCTTTCCTACGAGCAGTACTTC. This translates into CASSYPGFLSYEQYF.

This chain links TRBV12-5 with TRBJ2-5; 8 bases align to TRBD1. Germline V gene data show CDR1 as LGHNT and CDR2 as FRNRAP. CDR3 length: 19 amino acids. V was clipped by 0 bases and J by 1 base; unmatched bases: 13. CDR3 sequence reads: CASGLVLFGQGKLQETQYF. CDR3 coding DNA: TGTGCTAGTGGTTTGGTACTCTTCGGACAGGGAAAGCTCCAAGAGACCCAGTACTTC.

The rearrangement links TRBV9 to TRBJ1-5, with 8 nucleotides matching TRBD1. With 0 bases clipped from V and 0 bases from J, the junction kept 5 bases outside the gene matches. CDR1 SGDLS and CDR2 YYNGEE come from the germline V gene. This CDR3 contains 17 residues. The CDR3 loop reads CASSVGPGGLSNQPQHF. In DNA, the CDR3 is TGTGCCAGCAGCGTAGGGCCAGGGGGCCTTAGCAATCAGCCCCAGCATTTT.

The chain couples TRBV6-2 or TRBV6-3 to TRBJ2-5, with 10 nucleotides matching TRBD2. The junction had 19 bases not matched to a gene; V was cut back by 4 bases and J by 5 bases. CDR1 MNHEY and CDR2 SVGEGT come from the germline V gene. The length of the CDR3 is 19 residues. The DNA of the CDR3 is TGTGCCAGCAGTTCCCTCCTGACTGCGAGCGGGGGGGCGCGGGAGACCCAGTACTTC. Its translation: CASSSLLTASGGARETQYF.

The chain has TRBV5-5 and TRBJ1-5; no reliable D call. The ends were cut back, 1 base at V and 4 bases at J, with 6 bases in the middle. Germline V gene sequence: CDR1 SGHKS, CDR2 YYEKEE (reference sequence). The length of the CDR3 is 13 residues. The CDR3 DNA is TGTGCCAGCAGCTTGCAGGATAATCAGCCCCAGCATTTT. It codes for CASSLQDNQPQHF.

The chain combines TRBV11-3 with TRBJ1-1; maybe TRBD1 (5 bases). Germline V gene data show CDR1 as SGHNT and CDR2 as YENEEA. V gave up 5 bases and J gave up 7 bases, with 11 bases separating them. This CDR3 comprises 12 residues. CDR3 in amino acids: CASSPTGREAFF. CDR3 coding DNA: TGTGCCAGCAGCCCCACAGGTCGTGAAGCTTTCTTT. Filled out from reference TRBV11-3 and TRBJ1-1, the complete variable domain reads EAGVVQSPRYKIIEKKQPVAFWCNPISGHNTLYWYLQNLGQGPELLIRYENEEAVDDSQLPKDRFSAERLKGVDSTLKIQPAELGDSAVYLCASSPTGREAFFGQGTRLTVV.

The rearrangement uses TRBV7-6 and TRBJ2-5; TRBD2 might be the D (6 bases). The V gene's germline CDR1 is SGHVS and CDR2 FNYEAQ. Between the trimmed V and J ends, which lost 1 base and 1 base, there was a span of 7 bases. There are 14 residues in the CDR3. The CDR3 region is CASSLGGVQETQYF. The CDR3 bases are TGTGCCAGCAGCTTAGGGGGGGTCCAAGAGACCCAGTACTTC.

This clone was seen once. The chain carries TRBV7-2 and TRBJ1-2, with a possible D match to TRBD1 (5 bases). Looked up from germline, CDR1 is SGHTA and CDR2 is FQGNSA. Trimming stripped 5 bases from V and 5 bases from J, with 12 bases between. The length of the CDR3 is 13 residues. In DNA form, the CDR3 reads TGTGCCAGCAGCCACGGGGGGGGTTATGGCTACACCTTC. Translated, it gives CASSHGGGYGYTF.

V and J are TRBV2 and TRBJ2-3, with D possibly being TRBD2 (5 bases). V was cut by 8 bases and J by 0 bases, with 12 bases left in between. Looked up from germline, CDR1 is SNHLY and CDR2 is FYNNEI. This CDR3 spans 14 amino acids. The CDR3 sequence: CASPLSGSTDTQYF. The CDR3 DNA reads as TGTGCCAGCCCCCTAAGCGGTAGCACAGATACGCAGTATTTT.

This clone appeared a few times. V usage is TRBV2 and J usage is TRBJ1-2; D not resolved. CDR1 and CDR2 (germline): SNHLY, FYNNEI. V lost 6 bases to trimming and J lost 4 bases, with 15 bases between them. The CDR3 contains 14 residues. The CDR3 loop is CASSLRQEGYGYTF. The CDR3, as DNA: TGTGCCAGCAGCCTCCGCCAGGAGGGCTATGGCTACACCTTC. Complete variable domain (other parts from reference TRBV2 and TRBJ1-2): EPEVTQTPSHQVTQMGQEVILRCVPISNHLYFYWYRQILGQKVEFLVSFYNNEISEKSEIFDDQFSVERPDGSNFTLKIRSTKLEDSAMYFCASSLRQEGYGYTFGSGTRLTVV.

This clone was detected once. This chain links TRBV30 with TRBJ1-3; D gene unclear. V dropped 2 bases and J dropped 1 base, with 9 bases sitting between them. The CDR3 sequence is 14 residues long. CDR1 and CDR2 (germline): GTSNPN, SVGIG (reference sequence). CDR3 in amino acids: CAWSRGVSGNTIYF. The DNA of the CDR3 is TGTGCCTGGAGTCGCGGGGTGTCTGGAAACACCATATATTTT.

This clone was found a few times. The chain joins TRBV30 to TRBJ2-2; no clear D gene. The germline gives CDR1 GTSNPN, CDR2 SVGIG (reference sequence). Trimming cost V 5 bases and J 6 bases, with 10 bases left between them. The CDR3 loop spans 12 amino acids. The CDR3 protein is CAWRAPSGELFF. DNA of the CDR3: TGTGCCTGGCGTGCCCCTTCCGGGGAGCTGTTTTTT. The variable domain in full, completed from reference TRBV30 and TRBJ2-2, reads SQTIHQWPATLVQPVGSPLSLECTVEGTSNPNLYWYRQAAGRGLQLLFYSVGIGQISSEVPQNLSASRPQDRQFILSSKKLLLSDSGFYLCAWRAPSGELFFGEGSRLTVL.

The CDR3 reads CASSRIPLGATSATNEKLFF. Here the CDR3 DNA reads TGTGCCAGCAGTCGGATCCCCTTGGGGGCAACCTCTGCAACTAATGAAAAACTGTTTTTT. J is TRBJ1-4 and V is TRBV6-6; perhaps TRBD1 as D (6 bases). CDR1 MNHNY and CDR2 SVGAGI come from the germline V gene (reference sequence). Trimming took 5 bases from V and 0 from J, leaving 25 bases between them. The CDR3 loop spans 20 amino acids.

V and J are TRBV7-9 and TRBJ2-7; 14 nucleotides line up with TRBD2. Germline CDR1 SEHNR, CDR2 FQNEAQ (reference sequence). After removal of 4 bases from V and 5 bases from J, the junction contained 4 bases not matched to a gene. The CDR3 is 15 residues long. CDR3 sequence (DNA): TGTGCCAGCAGCTCGGGACTAGCGGGGGAGGACGAGCAGTACTTC. Its protein is CASSSGLAGEDEQYF.

This chain connects TRBV5-6 to TRBJ1-1; TRBD1 matches 7 bases. The CDR3 has 17 amino acids. V was clipped by 0 bases and J by 4 bases; unmatched bases: 12. CDR1 is SGHDT and CDR2 is YYEEEE in the germline V gene. The CDR3 nucleotides read TGTGCCAGCAGCTTGGCGTGGGGAAGGGGGCCCGGCACTGAAGCTTTCTTT. Its translation is CASSLAWGRGPGTEAFF.

The chain employs TRBV18 and TRBJ1-1, with 8 bases aligning to TRBD1. With V trimmed by 3 bases and J by 5 bases, 8 bases remained unmatched. Germline V gives CDR1 KGHSH, CDR2 LQKENI. The CDR3 totals 15 residues. CDR3 sequence reads: CASSPDRGKGTEAFF. The CDR3 DNA sequence: TGTGCCAGCTCACCTGACAGGGGTAAGGGGACTGAAGCTTTCTTT.